Each of the 5 T cell receptor beta chains below was sequenced from the same sample in a study of cytomegalovirus exposure and HLA in healthy donors. 13 Jbeta primers and 60 Vbeta primers were used for the PCR. The data were produced by immunoSEQ multiplex PCR, yet TCRdb's version contains in-frame clones alone and is incomplete. Of roughly 180,000 clones listed, 78% are singletons. Sequenced sample: PBMCs. Receptor source: a female donor in good health and CMV-seronegative.

Here the CDR3 reads CASSPRPGLEDNEQFF. The DNA for the CDR3 is TGTGCCAGCAGCCCACGACCGGGACTAGAGGACAATGAGCAGTTCTTC. The chain combines TRBV9 with TRBJ2-1; 8 bases line up with TRBD2. Per the germline V gene, CDR1 is SGDLS and CDR2 is YYNGEE. The V segment lost 4 bases and the J segment 5 bases; nucleotides outside the gene matches: 11. The CDR3 covers 16 residues.

V usage is TRBV7-3 and J usage is TRBJ2-2, with TRBD1 as a possible D gene (6 bases). Germline CDR1 and CDR2: SGHTA and FQGTGA. The length of the CDR3 is 15 residues. Trimming cost V 5 bases and J 7 bases, with 17 bases left between them. Here the CDR3 DNA reads TGTGCCAGCAGCCCGACGACAGGTTTCGTCGGGGAGCTGTTTTTT. Encoded protein: CASSPTTGFVGELFF.

The chain is built from TRBV6-5 and TRBJ1-2; a weak D match, TRBD1 (5 bases). Trimming pared 4 bases from V and 4 bases from J, leaving 10 bases between. From germline, CDR1 is MNHEY and CDR2 SVGAGI. The CDR3 totals 13 residues. For the CDR3, the DNA is TGTGCCAGCAGTTCAGGGACTCTCTATGGCTACACCTTC. It encodes CASSSGTLYGYTF.

This chain joins TRBV6-1 and TRBJ2-3, with D perhaps matching TRBD2 (6 bases). V gave up 5 bases and J gave up 4 bases, with 10 bases separating them. This CDR3 has 13 residues. Germline V lookup: CDR1 MNHNS, CDR2 SASEGT. The CDR3 is CASSTSIPDTQYF. The CDR3 DNA follows: TGTGCCAGCAGTACTAGCATACCAGATACGCAGTATTTT.

The V and J genes are TRBV5-1 and TRBJ1-1; D may be TRBD1 (6 bases). The germline CDR1 and CDR2 sequences are SGHRS and YFSETQ. Trimming stripped 0 bases from V and 1 base from J, with 7 bases between. CDR3 length: 14 amino acids. This CDR3 reads CASSLGQANTEAFF. The DNA of the CDR3 is TGCGCCAGCAGCTTGGGACAGGCGAACACTGAAGCTTTCTTT. The full variable domain, with the rest looked up from reference TRBV5-1 and TRBJ1-1, is KAGVTQTPRYLIKTRGQQVTLSCSPISGHRSVSWYQQTPGQGLQFLFEYFSETQRNKGNFPGRFSGRQFSNSRSEMNVSTLELGDSALYLCASSLGQANTEAFFGQGTRLTVV.